This record covers a single T cell receptor (beta chain). This sample is part of a study of blood T cell repertoires in COVID-19. Overall study context: The United States, Italy and Spain were the sources of the acute and convalescent COVID-19 samples. PBMCs, B-cell-depleted T cells, or T cells provided the cDNA or gDNA that made up the material.

In the authors' methods: The assay estimated nucleated cells by amplifying reference gene primers. TCRdb's copy holds only in-frame clones and misses some; the assay was immunoSEQ multiplex PCR. That table supplies the V and J calls and clone size; D and trimming were determined from the DNA. The repertoire has 120,000 or so clones, around 77% of them found once; the top ten carry 7.9%. Trimming took 8 bases from V and 4 from J, leaving 11 bases between them. The CDR3 sequence is 12 residues long. V is TRBV12-3 or TRBV12-4 and J is TRBJ1-2; D not certain. Sequenced input: peripheral blood. The TCR sequence derives from a human donor in a cohort sampled during active COVID-19. In nucleotides, the CDR3 is TGTGCCAGCTCGGGATTCGGCTATGGCTACACCTTC. It codes for CASSGFGYGYTF.